This T cell receptor (beta chain) was observed in a study of monozygotic twins with inflammatory bowel disease. Notes on this clonotype: Its specificity is not known.

The CDR3 has 18 residues. The germline V gene has CDR1 SGHAT and CDR2 FQDESV (reference sequence). No DNA is given; TCRdb re-called the 5' RACE reads and lists each CDR3 protein once. The table for this sample gives more than 300,000 distinct CDR3 sequences. Study outcomes and limitations: The inverse Simpson measure of TCRbeta diversity was lower in IBD patients than in healthy co-twins. Patient-specific immunosuppressive treatments may have made repertoires more variable. Relative clonotype sharing with others was diminished in IBD patients versus healthy twins, particularly with disease activity.

Input material: blood. The rearrangement links TRBV11-1 to TRBJ2-4; the D call of TRBD2 rests on TCRdb alone, since no DNA is present to check it. This TCR derives from a human donor with ulcerative colitis or Crohn's disease, or a healthy co-twin of an affected twin (not recorded which). The CDR3 protein is CASSPGLAGAIAKNIQYF.